A selection of T cell receptor beta chains follows, all from one sample in a study of T cells in Graves' hyperthyroidism and ophthalmopathy. TCRdb itself ran the multiplex PCR reads through MiXCR, one entry per CDR3 protein. Among about 610,000 distinct CDR3 sequences listed, roughly 50% were seen once. Sequencing input: peripheral blood or thyroid tissue (not recorded which). The receptor source for this set is a woman aged 18-29 years with Graves' hyperthyroidism. CDR3s include the opening cysteine and the closing phenylalanine or tryptophan. A D gene is named only where the DNA matches it firmly. A row's size may be missing; if present it is once, few, many or a size class.

>TRBV19|-|TRBJ1-1|many
TGTGCCAGTAGTATAGGGGACACAATAGGAGCTTTCTTT
CASSIGDTIGAFF
>TRBV25-1|-|TRBJ1-2|few
TGTGCCGCAGGAAACGCTAACTATGGCTACACCTTC
CAAGNANYGYTF
>TRBV15|TRBD1|TRBJ1-1|-
TGTGCCACCAGCCGGGACAGGGACACTGAAGCTTTCTTT
CATSRDRDTEAFF
>TRBV6-5|-|TRBJ2-6|-
TGTGCCAGCAGTTACTTCACAGGGAACTCTGGGGCCAACGTCCTGACTTTC
CASSYFTGNSGANVLTF
>TRBV29-1|-|TRBJ1-1|many
TGCAGCGTTGAGGTGGACACTGAAGCTTTCTTT
CSVEVDTEAFF
>TRBV20-1|TRBD2|TRBJ2-7|-
TGCAGTGCTAGACAACCGGGACTAGCGGGAGGGCCAATTGAGCAGTACTTC
CSARQPGLAGGPIEQYF
>TRBV14|-|TRBJ1-2|many
TGTGCCAGCAGCCAAGGAGGGGCGGGTCACGGCTATGGCTACACCTTC
CASSQGGAGHGYGYTF
>TRBV20-1|TRBD2|TRBJ2-1|many
TGCAGTGCTAGAAGCGGGAGGGCATACAATGAGCAGTTCTTC
CSARSGRAYNEQFF
>TRBV4-1|-|TRBJ1-2|many
TGCGCCAGCAGCCAAGATCAAGGACCGGCTAGCTATGGCTACACCTTC
CASSQDQGPASYGYTF
>TRBV6-2/TRBV6-3|-|TRBJ2-6|many
TGTGCCAGCACCCCGACAGGAGCCACTGGGGCCAACGTCCTGACTTTC
CASTPTGATGANVLTF
>TRBV25-1|-|TRBJ1-1|-
TGTGCCAGCGTTGCCGACGGCCTTCGAGGAACTGAAGCTTTCTTT
CASVADGLRGTEAFF
>TRBV30|-|TRBJ2-2|-
TGTGCCTGGATGACCGGATTGAACACCGGGGAGCTGTTTTTT
CAWMTGLNTGELFF
>TRBV10-3|-|TRBJ1-4|-
TGTGCCATCAGTTCCCCCCGGACTGTCGAAAAACTGTTTTTT
CAISSPRTVEKLFF
>TRBV19|-|TRBJ2-2|few
TGTGCCAGTAGTTTCCCAGGGAACACCGGGGAGCTGTTTTTT
CASSFPGNTGELFF
>TRBV7-2|-|TRBJ2-5|-
TGTGCCAGCAGTGCCGGGTCAGAGTGGGGGTCGGGGACCCAGTACTTC
CASSAGSEWGSGTQYF
>TRBV19|TRBD2|TRBJ2-5|-
TGTGCTCCGGGGACTAGCGGGAGGGCCCAAAAGACCCAGTACTTC
CAPGTSGRAQKTQYF
>TRBV6-2/TRBV6-3|TRBD1|TRBJ1-5|many
TGTGCCAGCATCTCGGGACAGACCAATCAGCCCCAGCATTTT
CASISGQTNQPQHF
>TRBV24-1|-|TRBJ1-2|-
TGTGACTCCGAGGGGGGCCGCGGCTACACCTTC
CDSEGGRGYTF
>TRBV7-8|-|TRBJ2-3|few
TGTGCCAGCAGCACACAGCCGCATCCTAGCACAGATACGCAGTATTTT
CASSTQPHPSTDTQYF
>TRBV14|-|TRBJ1-1|many
TGTGCCAGCAGCCCCAGCAGGGGAATAGGCACTGAAGCTTTCTTT
CASSPSRGIGTEAFF
>TRBV6-2/TRBV6-3|TRBD1|TRBJ1-4|-
TGTGCCAGCACGACAGGGAATTCACAGACCCTGTTTTTT
CASTTGNSQTLFF
>TRBV7-9|-|TRBJ2-2|-
TGTGCCAGCAGCCCTGACACCGGGGAGCTGTCTTGG
CASSPDTGELSW
>TRBV11-3|-|TRBJ1-4|many
TGTGCCAGCAGCTTAGTGTCCGCCCGTGAAAAACTGTTTTTT
CASSLVSAREKLFF
>TRBV20-1|TRBD2|TRBJ2-7|-
TGCAGTGCTAGATCAATAGCGGGAGGGCCCGGGGAGCTGTACTTC
CSARSIAGGPGELYF
>TRBV2|TRBD1|TRBJ2-2|-
TGTGCCAGCACCAGATTGACAGGGAAGAAGCTGTTTTTT
CASTRLTGKKLFF
>TRBV10-3|-|TRBJ1-6|-
TGTGCCATCAGTGAGTCACGGACCCAAGAAAATTCACCCCTCCACTTT
CAISESRTQENSPLHF
>TRBV7-9|-|TRBJ2-7|few
TGTGCCAGCAGCCCTACCAAGGAGGAGCAGTACTTC
CASSPTKEEQYF
>TRBV7-9|-|TRBJ1-2|-
TGTGCCAGCAGCTTAAACAGGGACCTAGTTCATGGCTACACCTTC
CASSLNRDLVHGYTF
>TRBV6-1|TRBD2|TRBJ2-7|many
TGTGCCAGCAAACTAGCGGGAGCGGGCTCCTACGAGCAGTACTTC
CASKLAGAGSYEQYF
>TRBV7-9|TRBD1|TRBJ2-5|-
TGTGCCAGCAGCTTAGATGACAGGGAAGAGACCCAGTACTTC
CASSLDDREETQYF